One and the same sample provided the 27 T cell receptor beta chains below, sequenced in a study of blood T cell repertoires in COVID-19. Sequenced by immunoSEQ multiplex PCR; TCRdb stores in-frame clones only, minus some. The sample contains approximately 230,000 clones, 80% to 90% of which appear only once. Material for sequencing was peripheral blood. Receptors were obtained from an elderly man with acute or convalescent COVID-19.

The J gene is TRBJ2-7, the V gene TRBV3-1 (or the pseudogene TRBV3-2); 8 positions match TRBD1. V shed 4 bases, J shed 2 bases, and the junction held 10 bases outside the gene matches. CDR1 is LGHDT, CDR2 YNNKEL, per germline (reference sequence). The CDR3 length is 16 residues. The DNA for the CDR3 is TGTGCCAGCAGCCCATATGGGACAGGTGAGGCCTACGAGCAGTACTTC. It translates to CASSPYGTGEAYEQYF.

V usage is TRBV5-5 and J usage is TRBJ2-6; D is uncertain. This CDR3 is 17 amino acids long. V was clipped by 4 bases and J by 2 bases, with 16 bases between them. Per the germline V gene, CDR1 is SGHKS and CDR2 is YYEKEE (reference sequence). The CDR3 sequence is CASSPGLVGPGANVLTF. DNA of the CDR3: TGTGCCAGCAGCCCCGGTTTAGTGGGCCCTGGGGCCAACGTCCTGACTTTC.

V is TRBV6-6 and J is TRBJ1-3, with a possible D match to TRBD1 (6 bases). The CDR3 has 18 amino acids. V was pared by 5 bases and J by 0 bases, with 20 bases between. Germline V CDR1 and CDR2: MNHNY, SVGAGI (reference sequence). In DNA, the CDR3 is TGTGCCAGCAGTCGAGACCGGACAGCTTCGGGCTCTGGAAACACCATATATTTT. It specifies CASSRDRTASGSGNTIYF.

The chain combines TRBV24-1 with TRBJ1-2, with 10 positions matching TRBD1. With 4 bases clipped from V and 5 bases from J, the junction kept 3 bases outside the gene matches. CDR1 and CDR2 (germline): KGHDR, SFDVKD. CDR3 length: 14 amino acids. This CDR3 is CATSDPGQGYGYTF. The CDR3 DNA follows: TGTGCCACCAGTGACCCGGGACAGGGGTATGGCTACACCTTC.

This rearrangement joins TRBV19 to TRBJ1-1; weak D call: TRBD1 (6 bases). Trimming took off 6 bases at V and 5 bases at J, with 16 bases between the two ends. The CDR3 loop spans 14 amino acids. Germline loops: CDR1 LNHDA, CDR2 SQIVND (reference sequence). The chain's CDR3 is CASSLKQGWTEAFF. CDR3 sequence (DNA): TGTGCCAGTAGCCTAAAACAGGGCTGGACTGAAGCTTTCTTT.

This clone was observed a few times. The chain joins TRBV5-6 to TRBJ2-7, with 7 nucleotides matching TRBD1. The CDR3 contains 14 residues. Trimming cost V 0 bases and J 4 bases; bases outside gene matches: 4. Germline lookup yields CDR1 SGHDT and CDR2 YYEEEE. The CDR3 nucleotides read TGTGCCAGCAGCTTGGCCGGCAGGGGGTACGAGCAGTACTTC. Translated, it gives CASSLAGRGYEQYF.

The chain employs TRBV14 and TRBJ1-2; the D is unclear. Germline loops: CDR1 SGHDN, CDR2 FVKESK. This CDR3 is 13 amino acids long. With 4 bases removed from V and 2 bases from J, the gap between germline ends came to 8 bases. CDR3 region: CASSRAANYGYTF. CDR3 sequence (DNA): TGTGCCAGCAGCCGGGCAGCAAACTATGGCTACACCTTC.

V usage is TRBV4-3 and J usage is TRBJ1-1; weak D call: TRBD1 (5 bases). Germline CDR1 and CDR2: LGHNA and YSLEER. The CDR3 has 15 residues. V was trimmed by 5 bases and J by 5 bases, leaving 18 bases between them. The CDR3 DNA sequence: TGCGCCAGCAGCAAAGGACCGGGGGGGAGAACTGAAGCTTTCTTT. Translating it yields CASSKGPGGRTEAFF.

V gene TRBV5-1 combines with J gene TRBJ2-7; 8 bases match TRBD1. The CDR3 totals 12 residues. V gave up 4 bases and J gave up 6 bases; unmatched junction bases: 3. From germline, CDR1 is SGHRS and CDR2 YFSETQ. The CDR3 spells CASSGTGGEQYF. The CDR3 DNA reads TGCGCCAGCAGCGGTACAGGGGGCGAGCAGTACTTC.

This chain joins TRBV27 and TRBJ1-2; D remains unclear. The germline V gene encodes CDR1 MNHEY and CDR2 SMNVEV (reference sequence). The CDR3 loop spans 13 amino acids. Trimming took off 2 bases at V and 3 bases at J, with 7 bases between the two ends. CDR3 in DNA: TGTGCCAGCAGTTTAAACATGGACTATGGCTACACCTTC. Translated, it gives CASSLNMDYGYTF.

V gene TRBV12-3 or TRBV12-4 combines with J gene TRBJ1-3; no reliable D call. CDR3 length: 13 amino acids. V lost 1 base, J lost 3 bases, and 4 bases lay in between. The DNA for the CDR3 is TGTGCCAGCAGTTTAGGAGGTGGAAACACCATATATTTT. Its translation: CASSLGGGNTIYF.

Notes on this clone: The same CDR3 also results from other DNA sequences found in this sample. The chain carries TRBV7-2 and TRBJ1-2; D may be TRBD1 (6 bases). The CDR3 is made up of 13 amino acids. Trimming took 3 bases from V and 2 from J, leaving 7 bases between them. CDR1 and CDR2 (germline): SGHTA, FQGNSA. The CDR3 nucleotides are TGTGCCAGCAGCTTGCAGGGGAACTATGGCTACACCTTC. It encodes CASSLQGNYGYTF.

CDR3 DNA sequence: TGTGCCAGCAGCGTAACAGGGGGAGTGAACACTGAAGCTTTCTTT. This sequence encodes CASSVTGGVNTEAFF. The chain is built from TRBV9 and TRBJ1-1; 8 bases match TRBD1. V lost 1 base, J lost 0 bases, and 2 bases stayed unmatched. CDR1 and CDR2 (germline): SGDLS, YYNGEE. There are 15 residues in the CDR3.

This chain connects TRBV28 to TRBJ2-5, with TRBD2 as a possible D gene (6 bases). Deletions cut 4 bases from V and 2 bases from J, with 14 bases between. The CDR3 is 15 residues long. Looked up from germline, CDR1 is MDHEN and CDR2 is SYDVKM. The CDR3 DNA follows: TGTGCCAGCAGTTCCCCCGTCGGGGGTCAAGAGACCCAGTACTTC. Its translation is CASSSPVGGQETQYF. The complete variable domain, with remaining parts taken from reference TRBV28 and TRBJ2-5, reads DVKVTQSSRYLVKRTGEKVFLECVQDMDHENMFWYRQDPGLGLRLIYFSYDVKMKEKGDIPEGYSVSREKKERFSLILESASTNQTSMYLCASSSPVGGQETQYFGPGTRLLVL.

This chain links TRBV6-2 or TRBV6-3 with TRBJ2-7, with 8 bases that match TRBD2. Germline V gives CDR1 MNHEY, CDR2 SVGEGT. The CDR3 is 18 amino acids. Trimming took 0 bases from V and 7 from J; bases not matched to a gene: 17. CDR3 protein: CASSYSLRKREPSQEQYF. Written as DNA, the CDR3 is TGTGCCAGCAGTTACTCCCTAAGGAAGCGGGAGCCTTCTCAGGAGCAGTACTTC.

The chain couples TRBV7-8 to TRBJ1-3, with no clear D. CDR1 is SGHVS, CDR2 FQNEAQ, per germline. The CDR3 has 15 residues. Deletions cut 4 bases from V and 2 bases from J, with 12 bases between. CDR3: CASSSSYSTGNTIYF. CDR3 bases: TGTGCCAGCAGCTCATCATACAGTACTGGAAACACCATATATTTT.

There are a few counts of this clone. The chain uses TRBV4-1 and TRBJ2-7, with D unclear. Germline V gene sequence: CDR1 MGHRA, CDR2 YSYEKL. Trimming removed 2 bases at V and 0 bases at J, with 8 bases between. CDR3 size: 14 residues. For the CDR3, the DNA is TGCGCCAGCAGCCAATTCGCGAGCTCCTACGAGCAGTACTTC. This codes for CASSQFASSYEQYF.

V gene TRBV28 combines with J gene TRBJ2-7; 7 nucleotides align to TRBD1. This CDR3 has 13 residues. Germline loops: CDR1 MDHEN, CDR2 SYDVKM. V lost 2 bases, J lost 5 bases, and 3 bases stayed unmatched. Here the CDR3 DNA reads TGTGCCAGCAGTTTAGACAGGGTGAACGAGCAGTACTTC. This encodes CASSLDRVNEQYF.

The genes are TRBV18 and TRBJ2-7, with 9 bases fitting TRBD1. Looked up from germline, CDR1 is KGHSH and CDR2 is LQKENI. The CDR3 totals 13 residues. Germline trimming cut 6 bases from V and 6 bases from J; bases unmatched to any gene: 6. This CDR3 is CASSGDRGFEQYF. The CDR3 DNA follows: TGTGCCAGCTCTGGTGACAGGGGGTTCGAGCAGTACTTC.

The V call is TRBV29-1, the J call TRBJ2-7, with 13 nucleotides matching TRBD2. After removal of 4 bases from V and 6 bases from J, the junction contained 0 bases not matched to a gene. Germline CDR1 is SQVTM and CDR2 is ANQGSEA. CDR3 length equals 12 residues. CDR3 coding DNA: TGCAGCGTTGGACTAGCGGGAGGCGAGCAGTACTTC. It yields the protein CSVGLAGGEQYF.

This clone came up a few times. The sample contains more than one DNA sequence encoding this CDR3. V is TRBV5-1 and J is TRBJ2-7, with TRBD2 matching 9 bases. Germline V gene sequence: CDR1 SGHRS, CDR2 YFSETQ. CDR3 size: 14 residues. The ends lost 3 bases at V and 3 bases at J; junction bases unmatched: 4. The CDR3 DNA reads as TGCGCCAGCAGCTCGACTAGCGGCGTCTACGAGCAGTACTTC. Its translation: CASSSTSGVYEQYF.

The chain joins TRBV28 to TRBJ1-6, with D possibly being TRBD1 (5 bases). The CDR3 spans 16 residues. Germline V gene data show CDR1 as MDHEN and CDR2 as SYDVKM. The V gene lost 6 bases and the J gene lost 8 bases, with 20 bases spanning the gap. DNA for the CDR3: TGTGCCAGCAGAAAAACCGGGACTCGGCGGGATTCACCCCTCCACTTT. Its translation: CASRKTGTRRDSPLHF.

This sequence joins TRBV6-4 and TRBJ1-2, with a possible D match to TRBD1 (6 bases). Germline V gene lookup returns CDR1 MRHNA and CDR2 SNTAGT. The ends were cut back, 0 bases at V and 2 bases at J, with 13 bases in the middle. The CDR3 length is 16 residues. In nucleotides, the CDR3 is TGTGCCAGCAGTGACTCAAACAGGGCCGTAAACTATGGCTACACCTTC. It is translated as CASSDSNRAVNYGYTF.

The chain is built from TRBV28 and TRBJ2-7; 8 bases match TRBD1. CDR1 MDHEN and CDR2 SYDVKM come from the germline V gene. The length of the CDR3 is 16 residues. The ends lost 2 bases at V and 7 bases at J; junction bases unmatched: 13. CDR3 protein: CASSLGWGTGRSEQYF. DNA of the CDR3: TGTGCCAGCAGTTTAGGGTGGGGGACAGGACGAAGTGAGCAGTACTTC.

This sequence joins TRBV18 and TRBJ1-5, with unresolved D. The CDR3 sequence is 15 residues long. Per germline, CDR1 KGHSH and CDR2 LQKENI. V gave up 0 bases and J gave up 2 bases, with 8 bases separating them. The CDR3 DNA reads TGTGCCAGCTCACCACCGGGAGAAGGCAATCAGCCCCAGCATTTT. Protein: CASSPPGEGNQPQHF. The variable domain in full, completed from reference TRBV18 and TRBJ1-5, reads NAGVMQNPRHLVRRRGQEARLRCSPMKGHSHVYWYRQLPEEGLKFMVYLQKENIIDESGMPKERFSAEFPKEGPSILRIQQVVRGDSAAYFCASSPPGEGNQPQHFGDGTRLSIL.

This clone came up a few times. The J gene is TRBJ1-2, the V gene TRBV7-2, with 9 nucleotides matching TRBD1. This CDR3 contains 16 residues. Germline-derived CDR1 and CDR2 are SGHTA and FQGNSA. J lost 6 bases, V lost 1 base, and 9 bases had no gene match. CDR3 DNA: TGTGCCAGCAGCTTAGACGGAACAGGGGGCGTGAATGGCTACACCTTC. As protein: CASSLDGTGGVNGYTF.

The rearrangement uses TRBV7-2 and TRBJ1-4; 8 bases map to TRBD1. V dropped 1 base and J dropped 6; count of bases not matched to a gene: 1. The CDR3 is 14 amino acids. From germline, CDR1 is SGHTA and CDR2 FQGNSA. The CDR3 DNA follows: TGTGCCAGCAGCTTAGGGACAGGGTATGAAAAACTGTTTTTT. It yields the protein CASSLGTGYEKLFF.